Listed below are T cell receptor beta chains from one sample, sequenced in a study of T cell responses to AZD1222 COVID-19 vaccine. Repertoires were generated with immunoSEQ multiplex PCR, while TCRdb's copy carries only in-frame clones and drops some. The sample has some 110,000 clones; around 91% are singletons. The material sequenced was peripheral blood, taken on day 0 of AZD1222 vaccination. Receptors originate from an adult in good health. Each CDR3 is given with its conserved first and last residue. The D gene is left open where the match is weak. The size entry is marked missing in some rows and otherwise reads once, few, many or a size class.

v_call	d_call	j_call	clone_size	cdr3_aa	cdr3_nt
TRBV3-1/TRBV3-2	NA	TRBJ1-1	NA	CASIGTTNTEAFF	TGTGCCAGCATCGGGACAACGAACACTGAAGCTTTCTTT
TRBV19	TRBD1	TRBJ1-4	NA	CASKLGTVGRNEKLFF	TGTGCCAGTAAACTTGGGACAGTCGGCCGTAATGAAAAACTGTTTTTT
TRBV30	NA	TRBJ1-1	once	CAWSGYFRGVNTEAFF	TGTGCCTGGAGTGGGTACTTTCGGGGGGTGAACACTGAAGCTTTCTTT
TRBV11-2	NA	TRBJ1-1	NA	CASSRNMNTEAFF	TGTGCCAGCAGCCGGAATATGAACACTGAAGCTTTCTTT
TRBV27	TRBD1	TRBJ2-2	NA	CATRTGSGTGELFF	TGTGCCACCAGGACAGGGAGTGGCACCGGGGAGCTGTTTTTT
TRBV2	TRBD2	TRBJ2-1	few	CAIPRRTSGYNEQFF	TGTGCCATTCCCCGGAGGACTAGCGGCTACAATGAGCAGTTCTTC
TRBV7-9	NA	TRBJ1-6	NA	CASSLASGNSPLHF	TGTGCCAGCAGCTTAGCAAGTGGGAATTCACCCCTCCACTTT
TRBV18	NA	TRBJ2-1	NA	CASSQASYNEQFF	TGTGCCAGCTCCCAGGCCTCCTACAATGAGCAGTTCTTC
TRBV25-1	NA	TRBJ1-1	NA	CASSRGIERLAFF	TGTGCCAGCAGTCGGGGGATAGAAAGGCTAGCTTTCTTT
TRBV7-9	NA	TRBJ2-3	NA	CASSLVGPSTDTQYF	TGTGCCAGCAGCTTAGTCGGACCTAGCACAGATACGCAGTATTTT
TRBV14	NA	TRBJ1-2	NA	CASSPRTRQDYGYTF	TGTGCCAGCAGCCCACGAACTCGACAGGACTATGGCTACACCTTC
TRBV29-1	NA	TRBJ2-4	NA	CSAGDHIQYF	TGCAGCGCAGGGGATCACATTCAGTACTTC
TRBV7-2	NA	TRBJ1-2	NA	CASSLGGQGTIYGYTF	TGTGCCAGCAGCTTAGGGGGCCAGGGGACGATCTATGGCTACACCTTC
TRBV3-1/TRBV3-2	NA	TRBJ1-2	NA	CASSQVSETSFGYTF	TGTGCCAGCAGCCAAGTGAGTGAGACGTCGTTTGGCTACACCTTC
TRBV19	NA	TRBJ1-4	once	CASSTGQATNEKLFF	TGTGCCAGTAGTACCGGACAAGCAACTAATGAAAAACTGTTTTTT
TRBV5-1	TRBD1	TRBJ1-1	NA	CASSVGQGRSLNTEAFF	TGCGCCAGCAGCGTTGGACAGGGTAGGAGTTTGAACACTGAAGCTTTCTTT
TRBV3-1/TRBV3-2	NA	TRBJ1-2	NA	CASSFPGQGRGGYTF	TGTGCCAGCAGCTTCCCGGGCCAGGGGCGAGGGGGCTACACCTTC
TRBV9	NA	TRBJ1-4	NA	CASSVTTNEKLFF	TGTGCCAGCAGCGTCACAACTAATGAAAAACTGTTTTTT
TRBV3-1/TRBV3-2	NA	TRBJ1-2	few	CASSPTRDGHYGYTF	TGTGCCAGCAGCCCAACCAGGGACGGACACTATGGCTACACCTTC
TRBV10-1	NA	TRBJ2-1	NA	CASSEDPSWGKGEQFF	TGCGCCAGCAGTGAGGACCCGAGTTGGGGAAAAGGTGAGCAGTTCTTC
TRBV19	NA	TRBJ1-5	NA	CASSIMGYSNQPQHF	TGTGCCAGTAGTATAATGGGGTATAGCAATCAGCCCCAGCATTTT
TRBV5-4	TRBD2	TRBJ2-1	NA	CASSLGDSSGGLNEQFF	TGTGCCAGCAGCCTCGGGGACTCTAGCGGGGGCCTCAATGAGCAGTTCTTC
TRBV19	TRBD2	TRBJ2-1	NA	CASSILAGAPNEQFF	TGTGCCAGTAGTATCTTAGCGGGGGCCCCAAATGAGCAGTTCTTC
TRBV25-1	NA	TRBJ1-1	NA	CASSYDWGTEAFF	TGTGCCAGCAGCTATGACTGGGGCACTGAAGCTTTCTTT
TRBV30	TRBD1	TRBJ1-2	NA	CAWWGTGGRYGYTF	TGTGCCTGGTGGGGGACAGGGGGAAGGTATGGCTACACCTTC
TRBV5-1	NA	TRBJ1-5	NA	CASSVGTLEGNQPQHF	TGCGCCAGCAGCGTGGGGACCTTGGAAGGCAATCAGCCCCAGCATTTT
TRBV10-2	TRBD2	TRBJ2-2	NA	CATPAGGPAGELFF	TGCGCCACGCCAGCGGGAGGGCCGGCCGGGGAGCTGTTTTTT
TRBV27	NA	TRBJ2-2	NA	CASIPGNTGELFF	TGTGCCAGCATCCCCGGGAACACCGGGGAGCTGTTTTTT
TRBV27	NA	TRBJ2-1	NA	CASSRPGLNEQFF	TGTGCCAGCTCCCGGCCAGGGCTTAATGAGCAGTTCTTC